This TCR beta chain was sequenced in a study of cytomegalovirus exposure and HLA in healthy donors. The wider study: Falling in the Caucasian-associated ancestry cluster were approximately 84% of some 400 genotyped donors.

The CDR3 loop spans 14 amino acids. V shed 2 bases, J shed 3 bases, and the junction held 4 bases outside the gene matches. CDR1 and CDR2 (germline): SGHKS, YYEKEE (reference sequence). The PCR employed 60 Vbeta primers together with 13 Jbeta primers. The protocol was immunoSEQ multiplex PCR, while the TCRdb copy is restricted to in-frame clones and leaves out a portion. The sample carries a few hundred thousand clones, roughly 84% recorded once. Study-wide results and caveats: In a later analysis, a missense DCLRE1C variant was linked to TCR beta V- and J-gene trimming.

Regarding this clone: As yet, its antigen is unknown.

Sequenced: PBMCs. The chain carries TRBV5-5 and TRBJ2-5; 7 bases map to TRBD2. The clonotype was recovered from a girl under 18 in good health and CMV-seronegative. The CDR3 DNA follows: TGTGCCAGCAGCTTTGGGGGGGGGAAAGAGACCCAGTACTTC. Encoded protein: CASSFGGGKETQYF.